A single sample gave rise to the 15 T cell receptor beta chains below, sequenced in a study of cytomegalovirus exposure and HLA in healthy donors. Some clones are missing from TCRdb's copy, which holds only in-frame ones; the method was immunoSEQ multiplex PCR. The data show some 130,000 clones, 82% seen once. Material: PBMCs. The receptors shown here come from a man under 40 in good health and CMV-seropositive.

V is TRBV27 and J is TRBJ1-2; 8 bases are shared with TRBD1. V lost 3 bases to trimming and J lost 8 bases; unmatched junction nucleotides: 8. Germline-derived CDR1 and CDR2 are MNHEY and SMNVEV (reference sequence). The CDR3 loop spans 14 amino acids. In DNA, the CDR3 is TGTGCCAGCAGTTTTTTTGATACAGGGGGAGGCTACACCTTC. Translating gives CASSFFDTGGGYTF.

This clone was counted at least ten times. The V gene is TRBV5-5, the J gene TRBJ1-1, with D hard to call. Per the germline V gene, CDR1 is SGHKS and CDR2 is YYEKEE (reference sequence). Between the trimmed V and J ends, which lost 9 bases and 1 base, there was a span of 13 bases. CDR3 length equals 13 residues. The CDR3 loop is CATVGEGNTEAFF. CDR3 nucleotides: TGTGCCACCGTTGGAGAGGGGAACACTGAAGCTTTCTTT.

The chain couples TRBV27 to TRBJ1-1; the D gene is possibly TRBD1 (6 bases). Deletions cut 1 base from V and 11 bases from J, with 20 bases between. Germline assignment: CDR1 MNHEY and CDR2 SMNVEV (reference sequence). The CDR3 extends over 15 amino acids. The CDR3 here is CASSLLGGATERAFF. CDR3 DNA sequence: TGTGCCAGCAGTTTATTAGGGGGGGCAACGGAGAGGGCTTTCTTT.

V gene TRBV7-2 combines with J gene TRBJ2-1; D is possibly TRBD1 (6 bases). The germline gives CDR1 SGHTA, CDR2 FQGNSA. V was clipped by 3 bases and J by 10 bases, with 13 bases between them. The CDR3 length is 13 residues. CDR3 in amino acids: CASSFGGVGEQFF. CDR3 nucleotides: TGTGCCAGCAGCTTTGGGGGCGTGGGGGAGCAGTTCTTC.

The V and J genes are TRBV27 and TRBJ2-1; D is undetermined. The V end was cut by 4 bases, the J end by 7 bases, with 14 bases between. The CDR3 covers 14 residues. CDR1 and CDR2 (germline): MNHEY, SMNVEV (reference sequence). CDR3 in amino acids: CASSSVGQSNEQFF. CDR3 DNA: TGTGCCAGCAGTTCGGTCGGTCAATCGAATGAGCAGTTCTTC.

The chain combines TRBV2 with TRBJ1-1; no clear D gene. Germline CDR1 and CDR2: SNHLY and FYNNEI. With 8 bases removed from V and 4 bases from J, the gap between germline ends came to 17 bases. This CDR3 contains 14 residues. DNA of the CDR3: TGTGCCAGCCTTCGGGATCACGGAATCACTGAAGCTTTCTTT. Translation: CASLRDHGITEAFF.

This clone has only a few counts. This chain uses TRBV6-1 with TRBJ1-5; D is possibly TRBD1 (5 bases). V lost 6 bases to trimming and J lost 0 bases, with 12 bases between them. The CDR3 has 15 amino acids. Germline values: CDR1 MNHNS, CDR2 SASEGT. CDR3 bases: TGTGCCAGCAGACCCGACAGTCATAGCAATCAGCCCCAGCATTTT. Protein sequence: CASRPDSHSNQPQHF.

The genes are TRBV2 and TRBJ2-1; 8 bases line up with TRBD1. The CDR3 is made up of 14 amino acids. Germline trimming cut 7 bases from V and 3 bases from J; bases unmatched to any gene: 5. Germline V lookup: CDR1 SNHLY, CDR2 FYNNEI. CDR3 nucleotides: TGTGCCAGCACCCCGACAGGGGTCTACAATGAGCAGTTCTTC. Translated, it gives CASTPTGVYNEQFF.

The chain combines TRBV7-2 with TRBJ1-3; maybe TRBD1 (6 bases). Trimming took 5 bases from V and 0 from J, leaving 17 bases between them. Looked up from germline, CDR1 is SGHTA and CDR2 is FQGNSA. CDR3 length equals 17 residues. The CDR3: CASSTMTGLPSGNTIYF. The CDR3 nucleotides read TGTGCCAGCAGCACCATGACAGGACTTCCCTCTGGAAACACCATATATTTT. Filled out from reference TRBV7-2 and TRBJ1-3, the complete variable domain reads GAGVSQSPSNKVTEKGKDVELRCDPISGHTALYWYRQSLGQGLEFLIYFQGNSAPDKSGLPSDRFSAERTGGSVSTLTIQRTQQEDSAVYLCASSTMTGLPSGNTIYFGEGSWLTVV.

The V and J genes are TRBV5-1 and TRBJ1-1; D is unresolved. Trimming shortened V by 4 bases and J by 3 bases, and 10 bases separated the two germline ends. The CDR3 contains 13 residues. Germline loops: CDR1 SGHRS, CDR2 YFSETQ. The CDR3, as DNA: TGCGCCAGCAGCCCTGCCGGGTACACTGAAGCTTTCTTT. It translates to CASSPAGYTEAFF.

This chain uses TRBV7-2 with TRBJ2-7, with 15 bases aligning to TRBD2. V was clipped by 2 bases and J by 4 bases; unmatched bases: 12. CDR1 is SGHTA and CDR2 is FQGNSA in the germline V gene. The CDR3 runs 19 residues. The CDR3 DNA sequence: TGTGCCAGCAGCTTATGGTCGTCAGGACTAGCGGGGGGGCCGTACGAGCAGTACTTC. Encoded protein: CASSLWSSGLAGGPYEQYF.

This clone showed up many times. This chain connects TRBV7-2 to TRBJ1-2, with no clear D. Germline assignment: CDR1 SGHTA and CDR2 FQGNSA. Trimming took 1 base from V and 9 from J, leaving 9 bases between them. This CDR3 comprises 12 residues. As DNA, the CDR3 is TGTGCCAGCAGCTTAGAGGAGGGCCGCTACACCTTC. Its translation: CASSLEEGRYTF.

V usage is TRBV11-2 and J usage is TRBJ1-5; D possibly corresponds to TRBD1 (6 bases). This CDR3 is built from 15 residues. V lost 3 bases, J lost 2 bases, and 11 bases lay in between. Germline-derived CDR1 and CDR2 are SGHAT and FQNNGV. The CDR3 DNA reads TGTGCCAGCAGCTTCCGGGACAAGCGCAATCAGCCCCAGCATTTT. Protein sequence: CASSFRDKRNQPQHF.

This clone turned up a few times. CDR3 bases: TGTGCCTGGGGAGGGAGCAGCTACGAGCAGTACTTC. Encoded protein: CAWGGSSYEQYF. The rearrangement links TRBV30 to TRBJ2-7; D might be TRBD2 (6 bases). The germline V gene has CDR1 GTSNPN and CDR2 SVGIG (reference sequence). Trimming removed 5 bases at V and 3 bases at J, with 11 bases between. The CDR3 spans 12 residues.

The chain uses TRBV27 and TRBJ2-7, with D tentatively TRBD2 (6 bases). This CDR3 comprises 16 residues. V lost 5 bases and J 6 bases, leaving 23 bases between the germline ends. CDR1 MNHEY and CDR2 SMNVEV come from the germline V gene (reference sequence). In DNA form, the CDR3 reads TGTGCCAGCAGTCCCACTGGCTTAGCGGAGGCGACCGAGCAGTACTTC. The encoded protein is CASSPTGLAEATEQYF.